This T cell receptor beta chain came from a study of identical twins. MiXCR, run by TCRdb on the 5' RACE reads, gives a single entry per CDR3 protein. The sample yields about 660,000 distinct CDR3 sequences, around 8.3% seen once. Germline V lookup: CDR1 MDHEN, CDR2 SYDVKM. Trimming removed 6 bases at V and 0 bases at J, with 15 bases between. CDR3 length equals 15 residues. This clonotype has just a few counts. This same sample was also taken into another study, of yellow fever vaccine responses in identical twins.

The sample comprised PBMCs. This TCR came from a woman aged 18-35 years in good health. This chain links TRBV28 with TRBJ2-7; tentative D call: TRBD2 (6 bases). The CDR3 DNA is TGTGCCAGCAGCCCGCCCGCGGGACGCTCCTACGAGCAGTACTTC. Amino acids: CASSPPAGRSYEQYF.